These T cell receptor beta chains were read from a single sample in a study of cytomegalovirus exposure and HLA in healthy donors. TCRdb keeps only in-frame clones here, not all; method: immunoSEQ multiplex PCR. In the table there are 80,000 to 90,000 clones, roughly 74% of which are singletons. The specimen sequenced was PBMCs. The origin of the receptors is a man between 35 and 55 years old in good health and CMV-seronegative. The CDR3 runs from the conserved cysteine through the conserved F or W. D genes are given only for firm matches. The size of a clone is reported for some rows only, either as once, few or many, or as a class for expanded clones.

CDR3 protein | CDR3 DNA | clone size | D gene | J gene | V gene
CASGPGGTGNTEAFF | TGTGCCAGCGGTCCCGGAGGGACAGGTAACACTGAAGCTTTCTTT | NA | TRBD1 | TRBJ1-1 | TRBV7-9
CASSETGDTEAFF | TGCGCCAGCAGCGAGACAGGGGACACTGAAGCTTTCTTT | NA | TRBD1 | TRBJ1-1 | TRBV5-1
CASSFGGDGTGWTYGYTF | TGCGCCAGCAGTTTCGGCGGCGACGGGACAGGGTGGACCTATGGCTACACCTTC | NA | TRBD1 | TRBJ1-2 | TRBV4-1
CASSTGEQPQHF | TGTGCCAGCAGCACCGGGGAGCAGCCCCAGCATTTT | NA | NA | TRBJ1-5 | TRBV7-9
CASSPTRSYEQYF | TGTGCCAGTAGCCCGACACGCTCCTACGAGCAGTACTTC | NA | NA | TRBJ2-7 | TRBV19
CASSEAAGNYGYTF | TGTGCCAGCAGTGAAGCGGCGGGAAACTATGGCTACACCTTC | few | NA | TRBJ1-2 | TRBV6-1
CASSRQGGNQPQHF | TGTGCCAGTAGTAGACAGGGTGGCAATCAGCCCCAGCATTTT | NA | TRBD1 | TRBJ1-5 | TRBV19
CASSDSPTTEQYF | TGTGCCAGTAGTGACAGTCCTACAACCGAGCAGTACTTC | NA | NA | TRBJ2-7 | TRBV19
CASGTGNYYEQYF | TGCGCCAGTGGGACAGGGAACTACTACGAGCAGTACTTC | NA | TRBD1 | TRBJ2-7 | TRBV10-2
CASSYSKTYSNQPQHF | TGTGCCAGCAGTTACTCGAAGACTTATAGCAATCAGCCCCAGCATTTT | NA | NA | TRBJ1-5 | TRBV6-6
CASSAGGWHYGYTF | TGTGCCAGCAGCGCAGGGGGTTGGCACTATGGCTACACCTTC | NA | TRBD1 | TRBJ1-2 | TRBV9
CASSLGRMNTEAFF | TGTGCCAGCAGCTTAGGCAGGATGAACACTGAAGCTTTCTTT | few | NA | TRBJ1-1 | TRBV11-3
CSGRRSLNTEAFF | TGCAGCGGTAGACGGAGCCTGAACACTGAAGCTTTCTTT | NA | NA | TRBJ1-1 | TRBV29-1
CASSRIGEGVEGVYGYTF | TGTGCCAGCAGCCGAATCGGGGAGGGGGTCGAGGGTGTTTATGGCTACACCTTC | NA | NA | TRBJ1-2 | TRBV7-3
CASSLEGAGAYEQYF | TGTGCCAGCAGTTTGGAGGGCGCCGGGGCCTACGAGCAGTACTTC | NA | NA | TRBJ2-7 | TRBV27
CASSPSGGTNEQFF | TGTGCCAGCAGTCCCTCGGGAGGGACCAATGAGCAGTTCTTC | few | TRBD2 | TRBJ2-1 | TRBV28
CASGRGRANEQYF | TGTGCCAGCGGCCGCGGGCGGGCCAACGAGCAGTACTTC | NA | NA | TRBJ2-7 | TRBV2
CASSPRQGLNTEAFF | TGTGCCAGCAGCCCGAGACAGGGCCTAAACACTGAAGCTTTCTTT | NA | TRBD1 | TRBJ1-1 | TRBV4-2
CARLSGDSSTDTQYF | TGTGCCAGACTTTCCGGGGACAGCTCCACAGATACGCAGTATTTT | NA | TRBD1 | TRBJ2-3 | TRBV19
CASSSGQNTEAFF | TGTGCCAGCAGTTCCGGACAGAACACTGAAGCTTTCTTT | NA | NA | TRBJ1-1 | TRBV7-9
CASSVDSMETQYF | TGTGCCAGCAGCGTGGACAGTATGGAGACCCAGTACTTC | NA | NA | TRBJ2-5 | TRBV5-4
CASRRAGSADTQYF | TGTGCCAGCAGACGAGCGGGGAGCGCAGATACGCAGTATTTT | few | TRBD2 | TRBJ2-3 | TRBV2
CASSEREVGTSGSGEQFF | TGTGCCAGCAGTGAAAGGGAGGTTGGGACTAGCGGGAGTGGGGAGCAGTTCTTC | NA | TRBD2 | TRBJ2-1 | TRBV2
CASSLDGLMNTEAFF | TGTGCCAGCAGCTTAGATGGGCTCATGAACACTGAAGCTTTCTTT | NA | NA | TRBJ1-1 | TRBV11-2
CASTPQLESTEAFF | TGTGCCAGTACCCCGCAATTGGAGAGTACTGAAGCTTTCTTT | few | NA | TRBJ1-1 | TRBV19
CASSLRDSGANVLTF | TGTGCCAGCAGCTTAAGAGACTCTGGGGCCAACGTCCTGACTTTC | NA | NA | TRBJ2-6 | TRBV7-3
CASMEDRGYNSPLHF | TGTGCCAGCATGGAGGACAGGGGTTATAATTCACCCCTCCACTTT | NA | TRBD1 | TRBJ1-6 | TRBV2
CASSRPGGTGLNTEAFF | TGTGCCAGCAGCCGCCCAGGAGGGACAGGATTGAACACTGAAGCTTTCTTT | NA | TRBD1 | TRBJ1-1 | TRBV5-4
CAISSIGTDEQYF | TGTGCCATCAGTAGTATCGGGACAGACGAGCAGTACTTC | NA | TRBD1 | TRBJ2-7 | TRBV10-3
CASSSDTRRRNQPQHF | TGTGCCAGCAGCTCGGACACGAGGCGCCGCAATCAGCCCCAGCATTTT | NA | NA | TRBJ1-5 | TRBV7-8